This T cell receptor (beta chain) was captured in a study of long-term antiretroviral therapy in people with HIV. Study-level findings and limits: Information on adherence, resistance and therapy changes was unavailable. Repertoire dominance by clones expanded before ART was seen at all time points.

This was the immunoSEQ v3.0 assay at survey level. Some clones are missing from TCRdb's copy, which holds only in-frame ones; the method was immunoSEQ multiplex PCR. The sample gives 25,000 to 30,000 clones, roughly 90% of which show up once; 3% to 4.5% is in the top ten. Trimming took 5 bases from V and 3 from J, leaving 18 bases between them. The CDR3 is made up of 16 amino acids. CDR1 and CDR2 from the germline V gene are SGHVS and FQNEAQ. A word on this clone: Its antigen is not known.

The V call is TRBV7-8, the J call TRBJ2-3; weak D call: TRBD2 (7 bases). This clonotype originated in a woman aged 18 to 35 with HIV. The sequenced sample was unsorted PBMCs, obtained 1.8 years after starting antiretroviral therapy. The chain's CDR3 is CASSQRGWGGTDTQYF. The CDR3 region has the DNA TGTGCCAGCAGCCAAAGGGGGTGGGGAGGGACAGATACGCAGTATTTT.